The source of this T cell receptor beta chain is a study of Graves' ophthalmopathy and Graves' hyperthyroidism. Overall study results and limits: In blood, most expanded thyroid clonotypes above 0.001 frequency were also detected.

Amplified material comprised TCR beta CDR3 regions derived from RNA transcripts. HTBI primers were used in a first-round RT-PCR, which preceded a second-round multiplex PCR. One entry per CDR3 protein, called by TCRdb with MiXCR from the multiplex PCR reads. The repertoire includes almost 750,000 distinct CDR3 sequences, around 40% of them detected once, and 44% sits in the top ten. CDR3 size: 14 residues. V lost 1 base and J lost 5, with 11 bases in between. Germline V lookup: CDR1 SEHNR, CDR2 FQNEAQ (reference sequence). About this clonotype itself: Its antigen is currently unknown.

Patients were diagnosed from clinical symptoms, serum thyroxine, TRAb, thyroid ultrasound and orbital computed tomography. The sequencing input was peripheral blood. The chain combines TRBV7-9 with TRBJ1-2; possibly TRBD1 for D (6 bases). This clonotype was sampled from an adult man with Graves' ophthalmopathy. The chain's CDR3 is CASSLVGGEYGYTF. CDR3 bases: TGTGCCAGCAGCTTAGTCGGGGGCGAGTATGGCTACACCTTC.